Listed below are T cell receptor beta chains from one sample, sequenced in a study of neoadjuvant anti-PD-1 for oral cavity cancer. This table comes from immunoSEQ multiplex PCR, and its TCRdb copy is limited to in-frame clones, with some not included. The sample includes around 81,000 clones, approximately 84% seen only once; the top ten take 3% to 3.5%. Here the sequenced sample was PBMCs, taken before nivolumab (anti-PD-1) treatment. Source of these receptors: a person between 40 and 80 years old with oral cavity squamous cell carcinoma. Each CDR3 is given with its conserved first and last residue. Each record gives: clone size, V gene, J gene, CDR3 protein. For some rows the clone size is stated as once, few or many, or as a class when expanded; others skip it.

NA	TRBV7-6	TRBJ2-7	CASSLGPQNAEQYF
NA	TRBV28	TRBJ1-2	CASTLASGDVGYTF
NA	TRBV10-3	TRBJ2-7	CAIRGQGEFYEQYF
NA	TRBV6-6	TRBJ1-5	CASSAPPTGADQPQHF
NA	TRBV29-1	TRBJ2-4	CSVETGENIQYF
NA	TRBV2	TRBJ2-2	CASMGEAVLRGGELFF
NA	TRBV2	TRBJ1-5	CASKPDSGPQHF
NA	TRBV27	TRBJ2-5	CASSNPETQYF
NA	TRBV6-5	TRBJ1-4	CASSPSATNEKLFF
NA	TRBV6-5	TRBJ1-4	CASSRLRGANEKLFF
NA	TRBV7-6	TRBJ2-2	CASSLGATTGELFF
few	TRBV13	TRBJ2-7	CASSTRDRPKDYEQYF
NA	TRBV5-6	TRBJ1-1	CASSSRLNTEAFF
NA	TRBV5-6	TRBJ2-1	CASSPPSGPYNEQFF
NA	TRBV11-2	TRBJ2-5	CASSLKYSGRAGETQYF
few	TRBV6-5	TRBJ2-1	CASSSPGDRGYNEQFF
NA	TRBV10-3	TRBJ2-1	CAISPGQGLDNEQFF
NA	TRBV30	TRBJ2-5	CAWSVMSGSETQYF
NA	TRBV2	TRBJ2-1	CASSGGQGVDEQFF
NA	TRBV19	TRBJ2-4	CASSIDLTGAERRNIQYF
NA	TRBV11-1	TRBJ2-7	CASSLQGATGEQYF
few	TRBV29-1	TRBJ2-5	CSVGSQAQETQYF
NA	TRBV30	TRBJ2-7	CAWSAQFGSEQYF
NA	TRBV11-2	TRBJ2-2	CASSPRTGAGTGELFF
NA	TRBV10-2	TRBJ2-7	CASSESGIGTGSYEQYF
NA	TRBV6-1	TRBJ2-1	CASTAGLAIKEFF
NA	TRBV10-2	TRBJ2-6	CASSESLGTAQNSGANVLTF
once	TRBV18	TRBJ2-7	CASSPLQGPLSYEQYF
NA	TRBV5-1	TRBJ2-2	CASSLGVAANTGELFF
NA	TRBV7-7	TRBJ2-1	CASSRFPTGTSVNEQFF
NA	TRBV30	TRBJ2-5	CAWNMGLAGLRETQYF
NA	TRBV27	TRBJ1-4	CASSRGLWGGEKLFF